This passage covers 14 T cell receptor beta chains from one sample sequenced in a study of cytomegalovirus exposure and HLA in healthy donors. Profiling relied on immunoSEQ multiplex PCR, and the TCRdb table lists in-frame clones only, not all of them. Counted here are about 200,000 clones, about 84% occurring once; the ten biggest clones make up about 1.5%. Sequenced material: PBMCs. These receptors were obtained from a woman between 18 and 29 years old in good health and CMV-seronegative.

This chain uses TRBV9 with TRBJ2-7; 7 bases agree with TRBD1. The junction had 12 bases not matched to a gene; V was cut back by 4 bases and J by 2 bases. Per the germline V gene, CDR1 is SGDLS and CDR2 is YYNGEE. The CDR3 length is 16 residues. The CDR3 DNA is TGTGCCAGCAGCCCTCATTCCGGGACAGTACCCTACGAGCAGTACTTC. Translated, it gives CASSPHSGTVPYEQYF.

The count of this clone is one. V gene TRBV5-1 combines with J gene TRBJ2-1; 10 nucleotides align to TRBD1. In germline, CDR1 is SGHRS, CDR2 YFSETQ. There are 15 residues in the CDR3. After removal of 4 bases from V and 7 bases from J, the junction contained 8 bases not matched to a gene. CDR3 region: CASSLGTGDLNEQFF. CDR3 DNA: TGCGCCAGCAGCCTCGGGACAGGGGATTTGAATGAGCAGTTCTTC.

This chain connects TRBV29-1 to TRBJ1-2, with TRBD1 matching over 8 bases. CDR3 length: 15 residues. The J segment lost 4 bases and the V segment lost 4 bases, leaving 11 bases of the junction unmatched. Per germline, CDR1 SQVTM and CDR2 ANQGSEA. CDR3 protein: CSVAQSAQGAYGYTF. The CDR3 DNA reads TGCAGCGTTGCCCAGAGCGCTCAGGGGGCCTATGGCTACACCTTC.

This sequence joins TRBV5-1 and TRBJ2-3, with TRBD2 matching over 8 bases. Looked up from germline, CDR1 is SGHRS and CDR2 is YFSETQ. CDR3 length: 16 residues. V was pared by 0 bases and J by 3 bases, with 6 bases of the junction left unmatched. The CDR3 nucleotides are TGCGCCAGCAGCTTGGATTCGGCGGGGGGTACAGATACGCAGTATTTT. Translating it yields CASSLDSAGGTDTQYF.

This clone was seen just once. The CDR3: CASSAGTGDLTGYTF. CDR3 sequence (DNA): TGTGCCAGCAGTGCTGGGACAGGGGATCTTACTGGCTACACCTTC. This chain connects TRBV6-1 to TRBJ1-2, with TRBD1 matching over 10 bases. Looked up from germline, CDR1 is MNHNS and CDR2 is SASEGT. CDR3 size: 15 residues. J lost 7 bases, V lost 4 bases, and 9 bases had no gene match.

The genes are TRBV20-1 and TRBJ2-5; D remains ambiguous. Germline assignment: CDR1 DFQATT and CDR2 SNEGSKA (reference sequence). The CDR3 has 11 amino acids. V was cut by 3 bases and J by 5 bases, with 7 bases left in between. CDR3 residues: CSARIGETQYF. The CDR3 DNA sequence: TGCAGTGCTAGGATCGGGGAGACCCAGTACTTC.

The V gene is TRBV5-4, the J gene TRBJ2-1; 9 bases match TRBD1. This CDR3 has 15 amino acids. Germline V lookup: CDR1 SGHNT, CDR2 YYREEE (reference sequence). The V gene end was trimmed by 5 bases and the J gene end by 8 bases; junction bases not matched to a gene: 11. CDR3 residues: CASRSGTGTRDEQFF. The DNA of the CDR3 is TGTGCCAGCAGATCCGGGACAGGGACGCGGGATGAGCAGTTCTTC.

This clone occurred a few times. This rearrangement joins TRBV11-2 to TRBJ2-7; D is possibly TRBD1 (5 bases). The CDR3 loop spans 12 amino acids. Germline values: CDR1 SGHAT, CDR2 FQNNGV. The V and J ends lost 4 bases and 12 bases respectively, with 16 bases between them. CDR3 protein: CASSSTGREAYF. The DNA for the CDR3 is TGTGCCAGCAGCTCTACAGGTCGAGAGGCGTACTTC.

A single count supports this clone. The CDR3 nucleotides read TGTGCCTGCCCGTTCCAGGATGGCTACACCTTC. This sequence encodes CACPFQDGYTF. The V call is TRBV30, the J call TRBJ1-2; no clear D gene. The V gene's germline CDR1 is GTSNPN and CDR2 SVGIG (reference sequence). This CDR3 contains 11 residues. Trimming removed 6 bases from V and 6 bases from J, with 11 bases in between.

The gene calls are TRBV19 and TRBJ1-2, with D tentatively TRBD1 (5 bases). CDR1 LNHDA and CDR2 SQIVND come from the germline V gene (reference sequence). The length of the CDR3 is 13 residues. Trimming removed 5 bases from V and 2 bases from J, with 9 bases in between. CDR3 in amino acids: CASSQGPNYGYTF. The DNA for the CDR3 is TGTGCCAGTAGTCAGGGCCCCAACTATGGCTACACCTTC. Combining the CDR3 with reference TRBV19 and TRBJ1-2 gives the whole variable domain DGGITQSPKYLFRKEGQNVTLSCEQNLNHDAMYWYRQDPGQGLRLIYYSQIVNDFQKGDIAEGYSVSREKKESFPLTVTSAQKNPTAFYLCASSQGPNYGYTFGSGTRLTVV.

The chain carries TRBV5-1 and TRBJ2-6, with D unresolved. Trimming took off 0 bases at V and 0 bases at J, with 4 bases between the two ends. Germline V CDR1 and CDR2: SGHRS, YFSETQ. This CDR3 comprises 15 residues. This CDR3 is CASSLVSSGANVLTF. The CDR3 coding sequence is TGCGCCAGCAGCTTGGTGAGCTCTGGGGCCAACGTCCTGACTTTC.

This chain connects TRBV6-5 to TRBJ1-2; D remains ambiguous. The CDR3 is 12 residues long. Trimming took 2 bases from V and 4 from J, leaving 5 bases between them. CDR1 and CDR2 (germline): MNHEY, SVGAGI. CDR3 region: CASSYGPYGYTF. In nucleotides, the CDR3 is TGTGCCAGCAGTTACGGCCCCTATGGCTACACCTTC.

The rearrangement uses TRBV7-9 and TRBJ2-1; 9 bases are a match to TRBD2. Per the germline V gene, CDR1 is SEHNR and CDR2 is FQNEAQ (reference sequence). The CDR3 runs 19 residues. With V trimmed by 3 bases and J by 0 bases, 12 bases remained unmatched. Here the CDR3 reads CASSFQISGSASSYNEQFF. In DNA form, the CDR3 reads TGTGCCAGCAGCTTCCAGATTAGCGGGAGTGCGAGCTCCTACAATGAGCAGTTCTTC.

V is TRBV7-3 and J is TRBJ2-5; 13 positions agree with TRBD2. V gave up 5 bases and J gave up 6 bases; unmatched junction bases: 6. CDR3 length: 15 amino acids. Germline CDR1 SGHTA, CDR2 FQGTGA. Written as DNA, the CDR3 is TGTGCCAGCAGCCCACTAGCGGGGGGGCCGAAGACCCAGTACTTC. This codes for CASSPLAGGPKTQYF.